This T cell receptor beta chain was obtained from a study of blood T cell repertoires in COVID-19. Whole-study context: The cDNA or gDNA used as material had been derived from T cells, B-cell-depleted T cells, or PBMCs.

Trimming left V 6 bases short and J 1 base short, with 8 bases between. Germline CDR1 reads KGHDR; CDR2 reads SFDVKD. The CDR3 runs to 13 residues. As handled by the study authors: Amplification of reference gene primers provided the estimated nucleated cell counts. Assay: immunoSEQ multiplex PCR; the TCRdb copy retains only in-frame clones and omits some. That table is the source of V, J and clone size, and D and trimming were worked out from the DNA. The table lists about 50,000 clones, 83% of them singletons, with over 15% in the top ten. This rearrangement joins TRBV24-1 to TRBJ1-1, with a tentative D call TRBD1 (6 bases). This sequence was found in a man aged 35 to 55 with acute or convalescent COVID-19. Sample: peripheral blood. CDR3 region: CATSRGGNTEAFF. The CDR3 nucleotides read TGTGCCACCAGTAGGGGGGGGAACACTGAAGCTTTCTTT.